Listed here are 13 T cell receptor beta chains from one sample, sequenced in a study of T cell repertoires in cytomegalovirus infection. TCRdb recomputed calls from the reads with MiXCR, one row per CDR3 protein. Of approximately 260,000 distinct CDR3 sequences listed, about 18% are singletons. The sample comprised CD8+ T cells from PBMCs. The receptors were gathered from a human donor in good health (CMV status not recorded). Some clones in this sample may be carry-over from other donors' samples.

This clonotype was picked up many times. CDR3 DNA sequence: TGTGCCAGCAGCCCCCCGACAGGGGTGGACAATGAGCAGTTCTTC. As protein: CASSPPTGVDNEQFF. The rearrangement uses TRBV7-9 and TRBJ2-1, with 8 bases fitting TRBD1. V lost 5 bases and J lost 5; bases outside the gene matches: 8. Germline V lookup: CDR1 SEHNR, CDR2 FQNEAQ (reference sequence). This CDR3 contains 15 residues.

The CDR3 DNA follows: TGTGCCAGCAGTTTAGGGGAGTTAGGCTACACCTTC. Protein: CASSLGELGYTF. This chain links TRBV28 with TRBJ1-2; D uncertain. The germline CDR1 and CDR2 sequences are MDHEN and SYDVKM. The CDR3 is 12 amino acids. V was trimmed by 2 bases and J by 8 bases, leaving 9 bases between them.

This clonotype showed up many times. This chain connects TRBV28 to TRBJ1-1; the D is unclear. There are 14 residues in the CDR3. V shed 5 bases and J shed 5 bases, with 15 bases lying between them. The germline V gene has CDR1 MDHEN and CDR2 SYDVKM. This CDR3 reads CASSPFSLGTEAFF. The CDR3 coding sequence is TGTGCCAGCAGTCCTTTTTCCTTGGGGACTGAAGCTTTCTTT.

J is TRBJ2-5 and V is TRBV2; 11 nucleotides line up with TRBD2. Germline assignment: CDR1 SNHLY and CDR2 FYNNEI. The CDR3 runs to 15 residues. V dropped 5 bases and J dropped 2; count of bases not matched to a gene: 4. CDR3 protein: CASSLAGGRQETQYF. DNA for the CDR3: TGTGCCAGCAGTTTAGCGGGGGGGCGGCAAGAGACCCAGTACTTC. Full variable domain (outside the CDR3, taken from reference TRBV2 and TRBJ2-5): EPEVTQTPSHQVTQMGQEVILRCVPISNHLYFYWYRQILGQKVEFLVSFYNNEISEKSEIFDDQFSVERPDGSNFTLKIRSTKLEDSAMYFCASSLAGGRQETQYFGPGTRLLVL.

The chain employs TRBV10-3 and TRBJ2-6; 8 bases align to TRBD1. The CDR3 has 19 amino acids. V gave up 7 bases and J gave up 0 bases; unmatched junction bases: 14. Germline assignment: CDR1 ENHRY and CDR2 SYGVKD. Here the CDR3 reads CAITETPGQDFSGANVLTF. In nucleotides, the CDR3 is TGTGCCATCACTGAAACACCGGGACAGGATTTCTCTGGGGCCAACGTCCTGACTTTC.

The chain uses TRBV5-6 and TRBJ2-7; D might be TRBD1 or TRBD2, each matching 5 bases. The CDR3 loop spans 17 amino acids. In germline, CDR1 is SGHDT, CDR2 YYEEEE. With 0 bases removed from V and 3 bases from J, the gap between germline ends came to 19 bases. CDR3 region: CASSLASDARGHYEQYF. Written as DNA, the CDR3 is TGTGCCAGCAGCTTGGCTTCCGACGCTCGGGGCCACTACGAGCAGTACTTC.

This clonotype has ten or more counts. The J gene is TRBJ2-5, the V gene TRBV11-2, with 9 bases matching TRBD2. The J segment lost 2 bases and the V segment lost 5 bases, leaving 6 bases of the junction unmatched. The germline V gene has CDR1 SGHAT and CDR2 FQNNGV. This CDR3 is built from 15 residues. The CDR3 sequence is CASSRSGGPQETQYF. As DNA, the CDR3 is TGTGCCAGCAGCCGTAGCGGGGGCCCTCAAGAGACCCAGTACTTC. Drawing the rest from reference TRBV11-2 and TRBJ2-5, the complete variable domain is EAGVAQSPRYKIIEKRQSVAFWCNPISGHATLYWYQQILGQGPKLLIQFQNNGVVDDSQLPKDRFSAERLKGVDSTLKIQPAKLEDSAVYLCASSRSGGPQETQYFGPGTRLLVL.

The V call is TRBV5-1, the J call TRBJ2-7; no firm D call. This CDR3 is 13 amino acids long. Trimming cost V 0 bases and J 4 bases, with 8 bases left between them. Germline V gene sequence: CDR1 SGHRS, CDR2 YFSETQ. CDR3 nucleotide sequence: TGCGCCAGCAGCTTGGCCGATAGGTACGAGCAGTACTTC. This sequence encodes CASSLADRYEQYF.

This clonotype has ten or more counts. The rearrangement links TRBV6-5 to TRBJ2-7; D is unclear. V shed 2 bases and J shed 3 bases, with 26 bases lying between them. This CDR3 contains 19 residues. Germline V CDR1 and CDR2: MNHEY, SVGAGI. This chain's CDR3 is CASSYVALNSIRKGYEQYF. Written as DNA, the CDR3 is TGTGCCAGCAGTTACGTGGCACTCAACTCAATCAGAAAAGGCTACGAGCAGTACTTC.

This clonotype was recorded at least ten times. The chain employs TRBV7-2 and TRBJ1-1; a possible D gene is TRBD1 (6 bases). Trimming stripped 1 base from V and 1 base from J, with 19 bases between. Germline V gene data show CDR1 as SGHTA and CDR2 as FQGNSA. The CDR3 consists of 18 residues. The CDR3 nucleotides read TGTGCCAGCAGCTTAGTTGTTGGTGTGGACAGAGAGAACACTGAAGCTTTCTTT. It yields the protein CASSLVVGVDRENTEAFF.

In the case of this clonotype: A read error may be the cause here, since a much bigger clone is one base away. The chain carries TRBV7-2 and TRBJ2-2; D is perhaps TRBD1 (5 bases). Per the germline V gene, CDR1 is SGHTA and CDR2 is FQGNSA. The CDR3 spans 15 residues. In DNA form, the CDR3 reads TGTGCCAACAGCTTAAGAACGAGACAGACCGGGGAGCTGTTTTTT. Translating it yields CANSLRTRQTGELFF.

J is TRBJ1-5 and V is TRBV6-6; D gene unclear. Trimming removed 2 bases from V and 1 base from J, with 15 bases in between. Germline assignment: CDR1 MNHNY and CDR2 SVGAGI (reference sequence). The CDR3 is 17 amino acids. This CDR3 is CASSYDGLGMSNQPQHF. CDR3 coding DNA: TGTGCCAGCAGTTACGACGGACTAGGCATGAGCAATCAGCCCCAGCATTTT.

This clonotype was picked up a small number of times. The chain combines TRBV15 with TRBJ2-3; the D gene is possibly TRBD1 (5 bases). V lost 1 base to trimming and J lost 2 bases, with 13 bases between them. Per the germline V gene, CDR1 is LNHNV and CDR2 is YYDKDF (reference sequence). This CDR3 contains 16 residues. The CDR3 DNA reads as TGTGCCACCAGCAGAGGAAAAGGGGCCCACACAGATACGCAGTATTTT. Amino acids: CATSRGKGAHTDTQYF.